This T cell receptor beta chain was obtained from a study of radiotherapy plus CTLA-4 blockade in lung cancer. Only a few counts were recorded for this clone. Sequencing used immunoSEQ multiplex PCR; TCRdb keeps in-frame clones, though not all of them. The sample has under 15,000 clones; about 88% are singletons. V shed 8 bases and J shed 4 bases, with 21 bases lying between them. The CDR3 length is 15 residues. The germline gives CDR1 ENHRY, CDR2 SYGVKD. This chain links TRBV10-3 with TRBJ2-7; D gene uncertain. The receptor comes from a human donor with non-small cell lung cancer that progressed on radiotherapy plus ipilimumab. The sequencing used peripheral blood, collected from a patient treated with radiotherapy plus ipilimumab. The CDR3 coding sequence is TGTGCCATCGGCGGCCCTCCCTCTAAGGCTTACGAGCAGTACTTC. This codes for CAIGGPPSKAYEQYF.